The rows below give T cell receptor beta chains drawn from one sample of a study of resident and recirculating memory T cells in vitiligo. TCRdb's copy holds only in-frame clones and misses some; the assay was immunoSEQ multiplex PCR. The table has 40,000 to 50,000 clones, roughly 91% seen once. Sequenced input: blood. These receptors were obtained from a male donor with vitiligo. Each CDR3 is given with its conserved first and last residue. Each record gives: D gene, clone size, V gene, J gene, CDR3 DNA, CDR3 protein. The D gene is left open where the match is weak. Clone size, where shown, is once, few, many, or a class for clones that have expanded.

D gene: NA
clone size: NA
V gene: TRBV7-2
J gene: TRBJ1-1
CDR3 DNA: TGTGCCAGCAGCTTAACCAGGGGAGACACTGAAGCTTTCTTT
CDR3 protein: CASSLTRGDTEAFF

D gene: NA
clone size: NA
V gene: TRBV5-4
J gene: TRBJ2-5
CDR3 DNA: TGTGCCAGCAGCTCCGGACAGGGAGGGGACCTAGAGACCCAGTACTTC
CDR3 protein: CASSSGQGGDLETQYF

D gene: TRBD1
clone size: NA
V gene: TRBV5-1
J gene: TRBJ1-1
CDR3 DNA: TGCGCCAGCAGCCCCCTTCGAGGACAGGACGGTGAAGCTTTCTTT
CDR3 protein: CASSPLRGQDGEAFF

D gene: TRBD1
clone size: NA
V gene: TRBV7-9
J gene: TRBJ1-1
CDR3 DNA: TGTGCCAGCAGCCCTCGACAGGGGTTTCAGGTAACTGAAGCTTTCTTT
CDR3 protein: CASSPRQGFQVTEAFF

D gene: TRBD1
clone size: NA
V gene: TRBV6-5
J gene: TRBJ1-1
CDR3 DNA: TGTGCCATACAGGGGGCTGGGATGCAAAAAGCTTTCTTT
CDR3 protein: CAIQGAGMQKAFF

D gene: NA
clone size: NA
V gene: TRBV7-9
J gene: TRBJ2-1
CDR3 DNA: TGTGCCAGCAGCTTATATTTAAACAATGAGCAGTTCTTC
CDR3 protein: CASSLYLNNEQFF

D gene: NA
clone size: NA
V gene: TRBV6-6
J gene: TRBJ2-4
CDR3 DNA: TGTGCCAGCAGGCTTACCAGACTAACCAAAAACATTCAGTACTTC
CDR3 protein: CASRLTRLTKNIQYF

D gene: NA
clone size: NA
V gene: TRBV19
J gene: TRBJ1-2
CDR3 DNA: TGTGCCAGTACGCCCACACAGGGAGCCTATGGCTACACCTTC
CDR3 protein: CASTPTQGAYGYTF

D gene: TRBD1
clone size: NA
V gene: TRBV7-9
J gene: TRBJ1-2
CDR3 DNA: TGTGCCAGCAGTCCAGACAGGGCGGACGGCTATGGCTACACCTTC
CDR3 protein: CASSPDRADGYGYTF

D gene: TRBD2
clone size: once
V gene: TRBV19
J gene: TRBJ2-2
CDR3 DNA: TGTGCCAGTAGTACAAGGACTAGCAACACCGGGGAGCTGTTTTTT
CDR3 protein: CASSTRTSNTGELFF

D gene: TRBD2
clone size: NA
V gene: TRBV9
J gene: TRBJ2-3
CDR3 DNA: TGTGCCAGCAGCGTAGAGGGGCGGGGGGCAGATACGCAGTATTTT
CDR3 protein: CASSVEGRGADTQYF

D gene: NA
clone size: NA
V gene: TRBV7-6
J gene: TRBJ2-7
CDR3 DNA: TGTGCCAGCAGCTTAGGGCAGGCCGCCTACGAGCAGTACTTC
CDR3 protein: CASSLGQAAYEQYF

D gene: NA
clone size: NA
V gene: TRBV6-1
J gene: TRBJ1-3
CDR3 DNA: TGTGCCAGCAGCGCGCAGGGAACTGGAAACACCATATATTTT
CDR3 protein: CASSAQGTGNTIYF

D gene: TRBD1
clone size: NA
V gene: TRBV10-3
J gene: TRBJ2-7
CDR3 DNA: TGTGCCATCAGTGAGCCGGGACAGGTGTACTTC
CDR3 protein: CAISEPGQVYF

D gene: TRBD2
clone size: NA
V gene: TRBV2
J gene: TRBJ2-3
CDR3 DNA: TGTGCCAGCAGTGATAGCGGGGGGGCAGATACGCAGTATTTT
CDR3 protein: CASSDSGGADTQYF

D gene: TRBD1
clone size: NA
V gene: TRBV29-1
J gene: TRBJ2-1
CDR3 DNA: TGCAGCGTTGAAGGGACAGGGAGGTCGGGTTCCTACAATGAGCAGTTCTTC
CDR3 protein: CSVEGTGRSGSYNEQFF

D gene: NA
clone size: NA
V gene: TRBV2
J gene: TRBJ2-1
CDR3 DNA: TGTGCCAGCAGTATAGCCCACAATGAGCAGTTCTTC
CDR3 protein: CASSIAHNEQFF

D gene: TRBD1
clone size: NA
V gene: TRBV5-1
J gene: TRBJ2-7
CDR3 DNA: TGCGCCAGCAGCTATGACAGGGGCGCCCGCTACGAGCAGTACTTC
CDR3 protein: CASSYDRGARYEQYF

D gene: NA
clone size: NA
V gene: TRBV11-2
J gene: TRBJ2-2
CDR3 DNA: TGTGCCAGCAGCTTAATACTGGGGGCCACCGGGGAGCTGTTTTTT
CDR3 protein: CASSLILGATGELFF

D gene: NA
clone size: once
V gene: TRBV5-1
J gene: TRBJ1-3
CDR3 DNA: TGCGCCAGCAGCCCGCCGGGGGGCGCGGGAAACACCATATATTTT
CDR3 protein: CASSPPGGAGNTIYF

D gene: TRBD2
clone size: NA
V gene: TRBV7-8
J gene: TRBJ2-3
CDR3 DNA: TGTGCCAGCAGCCCTTACACCGCTCGGACTAGCGGGGGCACAGATACGCAGTATTTT
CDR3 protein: CASSPYTARTSGGTDTQYF

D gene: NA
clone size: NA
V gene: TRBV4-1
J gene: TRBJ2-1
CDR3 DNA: TGCGCCAGCAGCCCCCAGTTCCCAAGCTCCTACAATGAGCAGTTCTTC
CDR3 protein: CASSPQFPSSYNEQFF

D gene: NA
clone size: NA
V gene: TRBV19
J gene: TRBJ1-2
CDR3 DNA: TGTGCCAGTAGTATAGCTCTAGGACAAGGTTTTCCCTATGGCTACACCTTC
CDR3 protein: CASSIALGQGFPYGYTF

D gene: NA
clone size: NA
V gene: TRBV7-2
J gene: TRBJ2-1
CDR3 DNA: TGTGCCAGCAGCCGTGCGTGGAGCGGAGTATCCTACAATGAGCAGTTCTTC
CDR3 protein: CASSRAWSGVSYNEQFF

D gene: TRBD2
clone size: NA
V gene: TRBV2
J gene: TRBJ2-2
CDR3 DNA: TGTGCCAGCAACGGCGGGGGGGCGCAGGACACCGGGGAGCTGTTTTTT
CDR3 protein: CASNGGGAQDTGELFF

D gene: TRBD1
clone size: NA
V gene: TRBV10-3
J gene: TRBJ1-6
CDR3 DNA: TGTGCCATCAGTGGCCGGGACAGGGGGAATTCACCCCTCCACTTT
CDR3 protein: CAISGRDRGNSPLHF

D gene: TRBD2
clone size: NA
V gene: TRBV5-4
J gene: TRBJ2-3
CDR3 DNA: TGTGCCAGCCAAAGACTAGCCGGGGGGGATACGCAGTATTTT
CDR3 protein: CASQRLAGGDTQYF

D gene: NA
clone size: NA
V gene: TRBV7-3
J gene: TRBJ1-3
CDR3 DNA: TGTGCCAGCAGCTCAGGGACTGGAAACACCATATATTTT
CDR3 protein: CASSSGTGNTIYF

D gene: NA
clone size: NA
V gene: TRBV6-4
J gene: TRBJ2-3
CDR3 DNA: TGTGCCAGCAGACGAGGGCTTAACACAGATACGCAGTATTTT
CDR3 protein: CASRRGLNTDTQYF

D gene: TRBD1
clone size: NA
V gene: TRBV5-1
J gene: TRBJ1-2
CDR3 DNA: TGCGCCAGCAGCTTGACAGGGGAGGTTGGCTACACCTTC
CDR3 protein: CASSLTGEVGYTF

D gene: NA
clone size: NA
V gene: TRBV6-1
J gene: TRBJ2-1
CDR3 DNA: TGTGCCAGCAGTGGATTGCGGCGCGCCAATGAGCAGTTCTTC
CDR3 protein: CASSGLRRANEQFF

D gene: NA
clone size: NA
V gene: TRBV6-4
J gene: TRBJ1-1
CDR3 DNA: TGTGCCAGCAGGAATCGAGAGAACACTGAAGCTTTCTTT
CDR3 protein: CASRNRENTEAFF

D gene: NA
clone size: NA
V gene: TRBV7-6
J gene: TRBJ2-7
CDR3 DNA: TGTGCCAGCAGCTCGGGACTCTCGCAGTACTTC
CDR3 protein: CASSSGLSQYF

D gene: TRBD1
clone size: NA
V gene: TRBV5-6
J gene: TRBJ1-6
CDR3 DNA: TGTGCCAGCAGCTCGGCCGGGACAGGGGTTTCACCCCTCCACTTT
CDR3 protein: CASSSAGTGVSPLHF

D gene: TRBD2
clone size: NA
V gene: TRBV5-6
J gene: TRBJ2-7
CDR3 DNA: TGTGCCAGCAGGCCCGCCAACAAACTAGCGGGGGTCTTCTCCTACGAGCAGTACTTC
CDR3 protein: CASRPANKLAGVFSYEQYF

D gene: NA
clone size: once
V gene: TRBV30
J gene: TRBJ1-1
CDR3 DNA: TGTGCCTGGAGTGTACCTATGCGCACTGAAGCTTTCTTT
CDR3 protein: CAWSVPMRTEAFF

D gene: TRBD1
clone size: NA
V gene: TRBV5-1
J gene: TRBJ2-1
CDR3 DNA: TGCGCCAGCAGCCCGGGGACAGGAGTCTACAATGAGCAGTTCTTC
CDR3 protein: CASSPGTGVYNEQFF

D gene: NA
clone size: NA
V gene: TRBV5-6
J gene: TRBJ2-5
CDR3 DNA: TGTGCCAGCAGCTTGGGTGGACTAAAAGAGACCCAGTACTTC
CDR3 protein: CASSLGGLKETQYF

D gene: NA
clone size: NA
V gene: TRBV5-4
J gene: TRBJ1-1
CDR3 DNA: TGTGCCAGCAGCTCGCCACAGGGTAAGGCTGAAGCTTTCTTT
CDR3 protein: CASSSPQGKAEAFF

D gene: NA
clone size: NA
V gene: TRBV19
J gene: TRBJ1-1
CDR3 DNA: TGTGCCAGTAGTATGGGGGCGGGGGCGATCAGAACTGAAGCTTTCTTT
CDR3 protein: CASSMGAGAIRTEAFF

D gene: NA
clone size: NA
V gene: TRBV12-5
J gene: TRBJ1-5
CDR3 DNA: TGTGCTAGCAGGGGTAGCAATCAGCCCCAGCATTTT
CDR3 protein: CASRGSNQPQHF

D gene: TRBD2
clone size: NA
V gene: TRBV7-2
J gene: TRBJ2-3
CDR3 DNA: TGTGCCAGCAGCCCGGGCCTGGGGGGGATAGATACGCAGTATTTT
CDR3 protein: CASSPGLGGIDTQYF

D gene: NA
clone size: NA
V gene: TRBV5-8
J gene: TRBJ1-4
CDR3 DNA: TGTGCCAGCAGCTTGGCCGGGTTGCGGCGGGAAAAACTGTTTTTT
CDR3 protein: CASSLAGLRREKLFF

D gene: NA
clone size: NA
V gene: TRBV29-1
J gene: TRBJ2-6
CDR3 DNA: TGCAGCGTCCATTCCGGGGCCAACGTCCTGACTTTC
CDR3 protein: CSVHSGANVLTF

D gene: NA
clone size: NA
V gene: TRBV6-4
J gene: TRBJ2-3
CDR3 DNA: TGTGCCAGCAGCCGGGACACGAGCACAGATACGCAGTATTTT
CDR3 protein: CASSRDTSTDTQYF

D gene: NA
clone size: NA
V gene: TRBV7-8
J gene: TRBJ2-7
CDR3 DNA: TGTGCCAGCAGCCCCGTAGGGCTAGCGCGATCCGAGCAGTACTTC
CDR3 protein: CASSPVGLARSEQYF

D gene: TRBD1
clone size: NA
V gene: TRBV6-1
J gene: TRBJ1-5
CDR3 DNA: TGTGCCGGCCGGACAGGGGCTAATCAGCCCCAGCATTTT
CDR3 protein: CAGRTGANQPQHF

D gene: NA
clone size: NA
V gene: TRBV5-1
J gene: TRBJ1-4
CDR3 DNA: TGCGCCAGCAGCTCCGCGGTGGGGCCGTCGGGTGAAAAACTGTTTTTT
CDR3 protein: CASSSAVGPSGEKLFF

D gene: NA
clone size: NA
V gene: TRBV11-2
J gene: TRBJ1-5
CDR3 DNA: TGTGCCAGCAGCCTGACAGGAGGTGATCAGCCCCAGCATTTT
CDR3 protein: CASSLTGGDQPQHF

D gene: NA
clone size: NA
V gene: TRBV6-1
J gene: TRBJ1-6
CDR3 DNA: TGTGCCACCACTCAGGGGAATTCACCCCTCCACTTT
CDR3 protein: CATTQGNSPLHF

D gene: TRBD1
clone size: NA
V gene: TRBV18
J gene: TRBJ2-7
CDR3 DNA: TGTGCCAGCTCAATACAGGGGTGGGAGCAGTACTTC
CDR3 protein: CASSIQGWEQYF

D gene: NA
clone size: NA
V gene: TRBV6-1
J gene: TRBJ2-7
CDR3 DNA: TGTGCCAGCAGTAAGGATTTGACAGGCGGCTACGAGCAGTACTTC
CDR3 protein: CASSKDLTGGYEQYF

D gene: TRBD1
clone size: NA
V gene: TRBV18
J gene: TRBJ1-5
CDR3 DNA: TGTGCCAGCTCATCCGGACAGGGCGGTGCTTCTAATCAGCCCCAGCATTTT
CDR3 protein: CASSSGQGGASNQPQHF

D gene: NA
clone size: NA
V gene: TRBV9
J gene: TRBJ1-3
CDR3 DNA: TGTGCCAGCAGCGTAGGGGGGGGAGAAGGAAACACCATATATTTT
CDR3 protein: CASSVGGGEGNTIYF

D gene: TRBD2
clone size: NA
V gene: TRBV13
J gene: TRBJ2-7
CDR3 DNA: TGTGCCAGCAGCTTAGGGTCTAGCGGGGGGGATCGATACGAGCAGTACTTC
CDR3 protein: CASSLGSSGGDRYEQYF

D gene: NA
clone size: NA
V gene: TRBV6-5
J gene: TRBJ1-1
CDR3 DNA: TGTGCCAGCAGTTATGGGGGACTAAGTGTTACTGAAGCTTTCTTT
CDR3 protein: CASSYGGLSVTEAFF

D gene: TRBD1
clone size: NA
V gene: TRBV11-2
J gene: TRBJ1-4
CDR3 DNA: TGTGCCAGCAGCTCCAGCTACCGGGACAGGGGCAAAGATGAAAAACTGTTTTTT
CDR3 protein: CASSSSYRDRGKDEKLFF